A selection of T cell receptor beta chains follows, all from one sample in a study of immune cell composition in non-small cell lung cancer. The repertoire was sequenced with immunoSEQ multiplex PCR; TCRdb's copy has only in-frame clones and lacks some. The data hold some 7,000 clones, with approximately 84% observed a single time. Sequenced input: non-adjacent lung tissue. The origin of the receptors is a human donor with non-small cell lung cancer. CDR3s include the opening cysteine and the closing phenylalanine or tryptophan. Each record gives: D gene, J gene, clone size, V gene, CDR3 protein, CDR3 DNA. D genes are given only for firm matches. A row's size may be missing; if present it is once, few, many or a size class.

.,TRBJ1-1,.,TRBV28,CASSLWQGGTEAFF,TGTGCCAGCAGTTTATGGCAGGGAGGTACTGAAGCTTTCTTT
.,TRBJ1-1,.,TRBV7-3,CASSLTSADTEAFF,TGTGCCAGCAGCTTAACGTCGGCGGACACTGAAGCTTTCTTT
TRBD2,TRBJ2-7,.,TRBV6-4,CASRDATGGTYEQYF,TGTGCCAGCAGGGACGCTACCGGGGGGACCTACGAGCAGTACTTC
.,TRBJ2-7,once,TRBV19,CASSIAGASYEQYF,TGTGCCAGTAGTATTGCGGGGGCCTCCTACGAGCAGTACTTC
.,TRBJ1-6,.,TRBV5-4,CASSPRLGDNSPLHF,TGTGCCAGCAGCCCCAGGCTAGGGGATAATTCACCCCTCCACTTT
.,TRBJ2-5,.,TRBV6-5,CASSATGTPQETQYF,TGTGCCAGCAGTGCTACCGGGACGCCGCAAGAGACCCAGTACTTC
.,TRBJ2-7,few,TRBV6-5,CASSQGFYEQYF,TGTGCCAGCAGTCAGGGGTTCTACGAGCAGTACTTC
.,TRBJ1-1,.,TRBV11-2,CASVLGLNTEAFF,TGTGCCAGCGTTTTAGGTTTGAACACTGAAGCTTTCTTT
TRBD1,TRBJ1-3,.,TRBV7-2,CASSPGTGVGNTIYF,TGTGCCAGCAGCCCCGGGACAGGGGTTGGAAACACCATATATTTT
TRBD1,TRBJ1-1,.,TRBV19,CASSTSDRGNTEAFF,TGTGCCAGTAGTACGTCCGACAGGGGGAACACTGAAGCTTTCTTT
TRBD2,TRBJ2-1,.,TRBV9,CASSPPGAGGWNEQFF,TGTGCCAGCAGCCCTCCGGGGGCGGGGGGGTGGAATGAGCAGTTCTTC
TRBD1,TRBJ1-3,.,TRBV6-5,CASTQTGPKGNTIYF,TGTGCCAGCACCCAGACAGGGCCAAAAGGAAACACCATATATTTT
.,TRBJ1-6,.,TRBV6-5,CASSPGGNSPLHF,TGTGCCAGCAGCCCCGGGGGCAATTCACCCCTCCACTTT
.,TRBJ2-6,.,TRBV29-1,CSAKQGGLDVLTF,TGCAGCGCCAAACAGGGGGGGCTCGACGTCCTGACTTTC
.,TRBJ2-3,.,TRBV7-2,CASSPDSLGTDTQYF,TGTGCCAGCAGCCCCGACTCTCTGGGCACAGATACGCAGTATTTT
.,TRBJ2-3,large,TRBV18,CASSPQADTQYF,TGTGCCAGCTCACCTCAGGCTGATACGCAGTATTTT
.,TRBJ2-3,.,TRBV7-6,CASSPLAGSTDTQYF,TGTGCCAGCAGCCCCTTGGCGGGTAGCACAGATACGCAGTATTTT
.,TRBJ1-1,.,TRBV30,CAWTMGIPEAFF,TGTGCCTGGACTATGGGAATCCCTGAAGCTTTCTTT
TRBD1,TRBJ1-2,.,TRBV7-4,CASSPDRGHVLGGYTF,TGTGCCAGCAGCCCCGACAGGGGGCATGTTCTTGGTGGCTACACCTTC
TRBD2,TRBJ2-3,.,TRBV11-2,CASSLVRGGIDTQYF,TGTGCCAGCAGCTTAGTCCGGGGGGGGATAGATACGCAGTATTTT
.,TRBJ2-5,once,TRBV25-1,CASSGGFQETQYF,TGTGCCAGCAGTGGCGGATTCCAAGAGACCCAGTACTTC
TRBD1,TRBJ2-5,.,TRBV11-1,CASSRDRGETQYF,TGTGCCAGCAGCCGGGACAGGGGAGAGACCCAGTACTTC